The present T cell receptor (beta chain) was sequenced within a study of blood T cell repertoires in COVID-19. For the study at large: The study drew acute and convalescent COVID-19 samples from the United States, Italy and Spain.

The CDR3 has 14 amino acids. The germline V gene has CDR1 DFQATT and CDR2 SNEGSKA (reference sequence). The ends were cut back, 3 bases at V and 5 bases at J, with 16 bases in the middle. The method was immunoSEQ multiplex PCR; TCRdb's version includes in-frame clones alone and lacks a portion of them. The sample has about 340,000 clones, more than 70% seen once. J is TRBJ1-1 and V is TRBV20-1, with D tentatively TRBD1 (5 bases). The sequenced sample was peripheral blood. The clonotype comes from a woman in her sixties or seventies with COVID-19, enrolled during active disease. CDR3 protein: CSASELIRVTEAFF. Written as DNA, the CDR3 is TGCAGTGCTAGTGAACTGATCAGGGTTACTGAAGCTTTCTTT.